The count of the clone carrying this T cell receptor beta chain is one. What it binds is unknown. For the second PCR, which ran for about 6 to 11 cycles, a sample-barcoded 5' primer and a J-beta primer mix were used. TCRdb passed the 5' RACE reads through MiXCR, listing each CDR3 protein once. Of roughly 650,000 distinct CDR3 sequences in the sample, about 30% are singletons; the top ten hold approximately 15%. This entry belongs to a study of blood T cells in healthy people across ages. Study results and caveats: Getting older went along with TCR beta diversity per million T cells dropping roughly linearly.

The study drew donors from healthy Caucasian individuals in Russia aged 6 to 90. CDR3 length: 13 residues. CDR1 GTSNPN and CDR2 SVGIG come from the germline V gene (reference sequence). V shed 5 bases and J shed 10 bases, with 17 bases lying between them. This chain joins TRBV30 and TRBJ1-4; no firm D call. The sequencing input was blood. The receptor was derived from a woman older than 75 in good health. The CDR3 DNA sequence: TGTGCCTGGGGCCTAGGGCGGGATGGAAAACTGTTTTTT. Protein product: CAWGLGRDGKLFF. The whole variable domain, remainder taken from reference TRBV30 and TRBJ1-4, is SQTIHQWPATLVQPVGSPLSLECTVEGTSNPNLYWYRQAAGRGLQLLFYSVGIGQISSEVPQNLSASRPQDRQFILSSKKLLLSDSGFYLCAWGLGRDGKLFFGSGTQLSVL.